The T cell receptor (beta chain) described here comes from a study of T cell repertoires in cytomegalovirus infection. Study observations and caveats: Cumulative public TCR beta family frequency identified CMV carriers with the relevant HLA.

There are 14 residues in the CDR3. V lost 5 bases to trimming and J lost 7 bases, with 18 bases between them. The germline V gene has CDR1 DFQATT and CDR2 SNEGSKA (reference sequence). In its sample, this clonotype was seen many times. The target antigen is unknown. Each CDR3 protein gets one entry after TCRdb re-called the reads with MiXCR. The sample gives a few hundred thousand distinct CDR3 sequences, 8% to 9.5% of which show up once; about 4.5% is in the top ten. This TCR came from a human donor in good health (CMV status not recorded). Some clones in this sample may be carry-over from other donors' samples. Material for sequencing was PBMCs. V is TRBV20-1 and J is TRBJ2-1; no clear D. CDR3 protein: CSAGVDVYLNEQFF. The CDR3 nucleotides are TGCAGTGCTGGGGTGGATGTGTATTTGAATGAGCAGTTCTTC.